The 12 T cell receptor beta chains below were found in one sample sequenced in a study of blood T cell repertoires in COVID-19. TCRdb's table, derived via immunoSEQ multiplex PCR, lists solely in-frame clones and lacks some. Of fewer than 90,000 clones detected, more than 80% appear once; the ten largest clones hold under 25%. Source material: peripheral blood. These receptors were obtained from a woman older than 75 with acute or convalescent COVID-19.

The rearrangement joins TRBV7-2 to TRBJ2-3; perhaps TRBD2 as D (7 bases). Germline V gene data show CDR1 as SGHTA and CDR2 as FQGNSA. This CDR3 is 18 amino acids long. Trimming stripped 3 bases from V and 0 bases from J, with 19 bases between. The CDR3 DNA reads as TGTGCCAGCAGCTTTAGGGGGGGAGGATCCTCTAGCACAGATACGCAGTATTTT. As protein: CASSFRGGGSSSTDTQYF.

CDR3 residues: CASVGDRYGYTF. CDR3 coding DNA: TGTGCCAGCGTCGGGGATCGCTATGGCTACACCTTC. The chain employs TRBV6-6 and TRBJ1-2; D unclear. The CDR3 runs 12 residues. Trimming stripped 8 bases from V and 4 bases from J, with 11 bases between. The germline CDR1 and CDR2 sequences are MNHNY and SVGAGI (reference sequence).

The V gene is TRBV21-1, the J gene TRBJ2-3; the table assigns TRBD2, which was not confirmed against the DNA. TRBV21-1 has pseudogene status. CDR3 length: 15 amino acids. The DNA for the CDR3 is TGTGCCAGCAGCACCTCGGGGGAGTTTAGAAGTACGCAGTATTTT. It translates to CASSTSGEFRSTQYF.

The chain uses TRBV4-2 and TRBJ2-3; D is uncertain. The ends were cut back, 3 bases at V and 2 bases at J, with 9 bases in the middle. Germline V gene data show CDR1 as LGHNA and CDR2 as YNFKEQ. This CDR3 has 14 residues. CDR3 coding DNA: TGTGCCAGCAGCCAGAGACTTCTCACAGATACGCAGTATTTT. It specifies CASSQRLLTDTQYF.

There are a few counts of this clone. The chain is built from TRBV7-8 and TRBJ2-7; D is perhaps TRBD2 (6 bases). The CDR3 is made up of 12 amino acids. Trimming removed 5 bases at V and 5 bases at J, with 10 bases between. Germline CDR1 and CDR2: SGHVS and FQNEAQ. The CDR3 bases are TGTGCCAGCAGCCCCCGGGAGAACGAGCAGTACTTC. Encoded protein: CASSPRENEQYF. Variable domain in full (rest from reference TRBV7-8 and TRBJ2-7): GAGVSQSPRYKVAKRGQDVALRCDPISGHVSLFWYQQALGQGPEFLTYFQNEAQLDKSGLPSDRFFAERPEGSVSTLKIQRTQQEDSAVYLCASSPRENEQYFGPGTRLTVT.

The chain has TRBV6-6 and TRBJ1-1; D remains ambiguous. The CDR3 sequence is 12 residues long. Germline V gene lookup returns CDR1 MNHNY and CDR2 SVGAGI (reference sequence). The ends were cut back, 5 bases at V and 7 bases at J, with 11 bases in the middle. The CDR3 sequence is CASSPPHSEAFF. CDR3 in DNA: TGTGCCAGCAGTCCCCCCCACAGTGAAGCTTTCTTT.

The chain combines TRBV2 with TRBJ2-7, with 10 bases aligning to TRBD2. The germline CDR1 and CDR2 sequences are SNHLY and FYNNEI. The V and J ends lost 6 bases and 0 bases, in that order; junction bases with no gene match: 5. This CDR3 is 15 amino acids long. The CDR3: CASRIERGGSYEQYF. In DNA form, the CDR3 reads TGTGCCAGCAGGATTGAGCGGGGGGGCTCCTACGAGCAGTACTTC. Combining the CDR3 with reference TRBV2 and TRBJ2-7 gives the whole variable domain EPEVTQTPSHQVTQMGQEVILRCVPISNHLYFYWYRQILGQKVEFLVSFYNNEISEKSEIFDDQFSVERPDGSNFTLKIRSTKLEDSAMYFCASRIERGGSYEQYFGPGTRLTVT.

The V call is TRBV29-1, the J call TRBJ1-5, with TRBD1 matching over 7 bases. With V trimmed by 7 bases and J by 1 base, 7 bases remained unmatched. CDR3 length: 14 residues. Germline V gives CDR1 SQVTM, CDR2 ANQGSEA. The CDR3 nucleotides read TGCAGCGAAAAACAGGGGCGCAGCAATCAGCCCCAGCATTTT. Translation gives CSEKQGRSNQPQHF.

V and J are TRBV6-5 and TRBJ2-7; TRBD1 matches at 11 bases. This CDR3 contains 14 residues. Germline CDR1 MNHEY, CDR2 SVGAGI. V dropped 0 bases and J dropped 12; count of bases not matched to a gene: 7. The chain's CDR3 is CASSYSDRGPGSYF. For the CDR3, the DNA is TGTGCCAGCAGTTACTCGGACAGGGGGCCGGGGTCGTACTTC.

V is TRBV5-1 and J is TRBJ1-1, with a tentative D call TRBD1 (6 bases). The V end lost 4 bases, the J end lost 1 base, and 8 bases lay between the germline ends. The germline CDR1 and CDR2 sequences are SGHRS and YFSETQ. The CDR3 sequence is 13 residues long. The CDR3 reads CASSEQGNTEAFF. The CDR3, as DNA: TGCGCCAGCAGCGAACAGGGGAACACTGAAGCTTTCTTT.

CDR3 protein: CASSLVGVPQWETQYF. The CDR3 nucleotides read TGTGCCAGCAGCTTAGTAGGGGTTCCCCAATGGGAGACCCAGTACTTC. The chain combines TRBV11-1 with TRBJ2-5; D is possibly TRBD1 (5 bases). Germline V gives CDR1 SGHAT, CDR2 FQDESV (reference sequence). V shed 1 base and J shed 5 bases, with 17 bases lying between them. This CDR3 has 16 amino acids.

The V gene is TRBV19, the J gene TRBJ2-5; TRBD2 matches at 13 bases. CDR3 length: 16 amino acids. V gave up 4 bases and J gave up 1 base; unmatched junction bases: 3. The germline V gene encodes CDR1 LNHDA and CDR2 SQIVND (reference sequence). CDR3 in DNA: TGTGCCAGTAGTAAGACTAGCGGGGGGCCCCAAGAGACCCAGTACTTC. It yields the protein CASSKTSGGPQETQYF.